Presented here are 27 T cell receptor beta chains from one specimen sequenced in a study of control samples from healthy donors and cancer patients. The assay was immunoSEQ multiplex PCR, and TCRdb's table has in-frame clones only and misses some. The data hold 100,000 to 150,000 clones, with roughly 87% observed a single time. Sample: blood. These receptors were obtained from a man between 18 and 29 years old in good health.

This chain links TRBV5-1 with TRBJ2-7; 10 nucleotides align to TRBD1. The V and J ends lost 7 bases and 4 bases, in that order; junction bases with no gene match: 11. The CDR3 is 15 residues long. Per the germline V gene, CDR1 is SGHRS and CDR2 is YFSETQ. CDR3 nucleotide sequence: TGCGCCAGCGCGCCAGGGGACAGGGGAATGTACGAGCAGTACTTC. As protein: CASAPGDRGMYEQYF.

The chain joins TRBV7-9 to TRBJ2-2, with 8 positions matching TRBD1. V was clipped by 5 bases and J by 4 bases; unmatched bases: 12. This CDR3 comprises 17 residues. The germline gives CDR1 SEHNR, CDR2 FQNEAQ (reference sequence). In nucleotides, the CDR3 is TGTGCCAGCAGCAGACGTGGACAGGGTTCTTCCACCGGGGAGCTGTTTTTT. It yields the protein CASSRRGQGSSTGELFF.

The genes are TRBV5-5 and TRBJ2-1; perhaps TRBD2 as D (5 bases). The CDR3 length is 15 residues. Germline CDR1 and CDR2: SGHKS and YYEKEE (reference sequence). The V end lost 0 bases, the J end lost 3 bases, and 10 bases lay between the germline ends. Here the CDR3 DNA reads TGTGCCAGCAGCTTGGATGGTAGCGACTACAATGAGCAGTTCTTC. Translating it yields CASSLDGSDYNEQFF.

The chain joins TRBV9 to TRBJ1-6; TRBD1 agrees at 9 bases. Per the germline V gene, CDR1 is SGDLS and CDR2 is YYNGEE. The CDR3 is made up of 18 amino acids. Germline trimming cut 0 bases from V and 8 bases from J; bases unmatched to any gene: 12. The CDR3 spells CASSVDSVAGQGDSPLHF. The CDR3 bases are TGTGCCAGCAGCGTAGACTCAGTGGCGGGACAGGGAGATTCACCCCTCCACTTT.

This chain uses TRBV27 with TRBJ1-6; D is uncertain. The V gene lost 7 bases and the J gene lost 5 bases, with 15 bases spanning the gap. The CDR3 spans 15 residues. Per germline, CDR1 MNHEY and CDR2 SMNVEV (reference sequence). CDR3 protein: CASTLLSGDNSPLHF. The CDR3 region has the DNA TGTGCCAGCACTCTTTTGTCAGGAGATAATTCACCCCTCCACTTT.

The V and J genes are TRBV5-1 and TRBJ1-1; TRBD1 agrees at 10 bases. Unmatched junction bases numbered 13, after V lost 4 bases and J lost 4 bases. CDR3 length equals 17 residues. The germline gives CDR1 SGHRS, CDR2 YFSETQ. CDR3 DNA: TGCGCCAGCAGCCCAGGGGCGACAGGGGGCTATGGCACTGAAGCTTTCTTT. Encoded protein: CASSPGATGGYGTEAFF.

Here the CDR3 DNA reads TGTGCCACCAGCTCTGGGGGATATGACACCATATATTTT. Protein: CATSSGGYDTIYF. The chain has TRBV15 and TRBJ1-3; tentative D call: TRBD1 (5 bases). Germline V gene lookup returns CDR1 LNHNV and CDR2 YYDKDF (reference sequence). V was trimmed by 5 bases and J by 8 bases, leaving 13 bases between them. CDR3 length: 13 amino acids.

The chain employs TRBV6-4 and TRBJ2-3; 9 bases fit TRBD2. CDR3 length: 14 amino acids. The V and J ends lost 6 bases and 0 bases, in that order; junction bases with no gene match: 1. Per the germline V gene, CDR1 is MRHNA and CDR2 is SNTAGT. CDR3 sequence reads: CASRTSGSTDTQYF. The CDR3 nucleotides read TGTGCCAGCAGGACTAGCGGAAGCACAGATACGCAGTATTTT.

V and J are TRBV5-1 and TRBJ2-5; 8 bases align to TRBD2. Germline trimming cut 3 bases from V and 2 bases from J; bases unmatched to any gene: 9. Germline CDR1 reads SGHRS; CDR2 reads YFSETQ. The CDR3 totals 16 residues. This chain's CDR3 is CASSSQATSGQETQYF. The CDR3 DNA sequence: TGCGCCAGCAGCTCCCAAGCCACTAGCGGACAAGAGACCCAGTACTTC.

The chain has TRBV28 and TRBJ2-1, with 9 nucleotides matching TRBD2. CDR3 length equals 15 residues. V lost 5 bases to trimming and J lost 4 bases; unmatched junction nucleotides: 6. Germline assignment: CDR1 MDHEN and CDR2 SYDVKM. The CDR3 DNA sequence: TGTGCCAGCAGTGGGCTAGCGGGAATATACAATGAGCAGTTCTTC. This sequence encodes CASSGLAGIYNEQFF.

V and J are TRBV18 and TRBJ1-4; the match to TRBD1 covers 7 bases. Unmatched junction bases numbered 11, after V lost 5 bases and J lost 8 bases. The CDR3 has 15 residues. Germline-derived CDR1 and CDR2 are KGHSH and LQKENI. The DNA for the CDR3 is TGTGCCAGCTCAGATTCAGGGGGAGGAGGAGAAAAACTGTTTTTT. Translated: CASSDSGGGGEKLFF.

This rearrangement joins TRBV28 to TRBJ1-5, with D tentatively TRBD1 (5 bases). This CDR3 spans 15 amino acids. The V gene lost 5 bases and the J gene lost 3 bases, with 14 bases spanning the gap. CDR1 is MDHEN and CDR2 is SYDVKM in the germline V gene. DNA for the CDR3: TGTGCCAGCAGTAGGGCTAGGGGTATCAATCAGCCCCAGCATTTT. Amino acid sequence: CASSRARGINQPQHF.

V is TRBV29-1 and J is TRBJ2-3; no firm D call. CDR1 is SQVTM, CDR2 ANQGSEA, per germline. V lost 7 bases and J 2 bases, leaving 10 bases between the germline ends. The CDR3 is 12 residues long. The CDR3 reads CSAVIYTDTQYF. The CDR3 nucleotides read TGCAGCGCCGTCATCTACACAGATACGCAGTATTTT.

The chain links TRBV7-2 to TRBJ1-1; D gene uncertain. From germline, CDR1 is SGHTA and CDR2 FQGNSA. The CDR3 contains 11 residues. V lost 5 bases and J lost 11, with 12 bases in between. This CDR3 reads CASSDRGRAFF. As DNA, the CDR3 is TGTGCCAGCAGCGACCGAGGGAGGGCTTTCTTT.

The gene calls are TRBV7-3 and TRBJ2-1; 13 bases line up with TRBD2. V trimming: 1 base; J trimming: 2 bases; junction bases outside the gene matches: 8. CDR3 length: 19 amino acids. Germline CDR1 SGHTA, CDR2 FQGTGA. The CDR3 DNA sequence: TGTGCCAGCAGCTTAAGAGGGACTAGCGGGACGCCGACCTACAATGAGCAGTTCTTC. Protein: CASSLRGTSGTPTYNEQFF.

V and J are TRBV11-2 and TRBJ2-3; maybe TRBD2 (5 bases). The germline V gene encodes CDR1 SGHAT and CDR2 FQNNGV. V was clipped by 2 bases and J by 9 bases, with 12 bases between them. This CDR3 has 13 residues. This chain's CDR3 is CASSLNDGNTQYF. CDR3 coding DNA: TGTGCCAGCAGCTTAAATGACGGGAACACGCAGTATTTT. The complete variable domain, with remaining parts taken from reference TRBV11-2 and TRBJ2-3, reads EAGVAQSPRYKIIEKRQSVAFWCNPISGHATLYWYQQILGQGPKLLIQFQNNGVVDDSQLPKDRFSAERLKGVDSTLKIQPAKLEDSAVYLCASSLNDGNTQYFGPGTRLTVL.

V usage is TRBV30 and J usage is TRBJ1-2; D is undetermined. In germline, CDR1 is GTSNPN, CDR2 SVGIG (reference sequence). V lost 0 bases and J lost 1, with 6 bases in between. The CDR3 consists of 13 residues. The DNA of the CDR3 is TGTGCCTGGAGTGTACGGGGTAACTATGGCTACACCTTC. Protein sequence: CAWSVRGNYGYTF.

This clone was counted only a few times. This chain connects TRBV30 to TRBJ1-4; D is unresolved. V was trimmed by 0 bases and J by 8 bases, leaving 10 bases between them. Germline V gene data show CDR1 as GTSNPN and CDR2 as SVGIG (reference sequence). This CDR3 has 13 residues. The CDR3 reads CAWSVSYREKLFF. In DNA, the CDR3 is TGTGCCTGGAGTGTATCCTATAGGGAAAAACTGTTTTTT.

The chain employs TRBV28 and TRBJ1-4; TRBD1 aligns across 9 bases. This CDR3 region has 16 residues. Trimming at V came to 7 bases and at J to 9 bases, leaving 15 bases not matched to a gene. Germline V CDR1 and CDR2: MDHEN, SYDVKM. The CDR3 DNA sequence: TGTGCCAGCACAGTGCAATCCCCGGGACAGGGAAAAAAACTGTTTTTT. Protein product: CASTVQSPGQGKKLFF. Full variable domain (outside the CDR3, taken from reference TRBV28 and TRBJ1-4): DVKVTQSSRYLVKRTGEKVFLECVQDMDHENMFWYRQDPGLGLRLIYFSYDVKMKEKGDIPEGYSVSREKKERFSLILESASTNQTSMYLCASTVQSPGQGKKLFFGSGTQLSVL.

The rearrangement uses TRBV27 and TRBJ1-6, with D uncertain. This CDR3 comprises 14 residues. V shed 3 bases and J shed 3 bases, with 6 bases lying between them. Germline V gene lookup returns CDR1 MNHEY and CDR2 SMNVEV (reference sequence). For the CDR3, the DNA is TGTGCCAGCAGTTTGCCCAGCTATAATTCACCCCTCCACTTT. It translates to CASSLPSYNSPLHF.

V is TRBV6-6 and J is TRBJ2-5; D is uncertain. Germline lookup yields CDR1 MNHNY and CDR2 SVGAGI (reference sequence). This CDR3 comprises 13 residues. V was shortened by 2 bases and J by 7 bases, with 11 bases between the two germline ends. The CDR3 bases are TGTGCCAGCAGTTACCCGAGCGACGGGACCCAGTACTTC. It translates to CASSYPSDGTQYF.

The genes are TRBV13 and TRBJ2-3, with D uncertain. The CDR3 totals 15 residues. The V end was cut by 4 bases, the J end by 3 bases, with 14 bases between. Per germline, CDR1 PRHDT and CDR2 FYEKMQ (reference sequence). The CDR3 reads CASSSDGKGTDTQYF. CDR3 sequence (DNA): TGTGCCAGCAGCTCCGACGGTAAGGGTACAGATACGCAGTATTTT.

CDR3 amino acids: CASRPATNTEAFF. In DNA form, the CDR3 reads TGTGCCAGCAGACCGGCCACGAACACTGAAGCTTTCTTT. The chain uses TRBV2 and TRBJ1-1; D is ambiguous. CDR1 and CDR2 (germline): SNHLY, FYNNEI. The CDR3 totals 13 residues. Between the trimmed V and J ends, which lost 6 bases and 1 base, there was a span of 9 bases.

As regards this clone: One end of the junction fails to match germline, which may point to a read error. The chain has TRBV30 and TRBJ2-1; the D is unclear. The CDR3 runs 12 residues. CDR1 and CDR2 (germline): GTSNPN, SVGIG (reference sequence). The DNA for the CDR3 is TGTGCCTGGAGCAAAGGCCTCGGTGGCGTGCTCTTC. Its protein product is CAWSKGLGGVLF.

The chain is built from TRBV19 and TRBJ1-2; 10 bases match TRBD1. The CDR3 is made up of 14 amino acids. The V and J ends lost 5 bases and 8 bases, in that order; junction bases with no gene match: 8. Germline CDR1 and CDR2: LNHDA and SQIVND (reference sequence). CDR3 nucleotide sequence: TGTGCCAGTAGTCCTGACAGGGGGCGTTTGGGCTACACCTTC. It specifies CASSPDRGRLGYTF. Full variable domain (outside the CDR3, taken from reference TRBV19 and TRBJ1-2): DGGITQSPKYLFRKEGQNVTLSCEQNLNHDAMYWYRQDPGQGLRLIYYSQIVNDFQKGDIAEGYSVSREKKESFPLTVTSAQKNPTAFYLCASSPDRGRLGYTFGSGTRLTVV.

The J gene is TRBJ2-7, the V gene TRBV27, with TRBD2 matching over 12 bases. CDR1 and CDR2 from the germline V gene are MNHEY and SMNVEV (reference sequence). This CDR3 comprises 19 residues. Trimming took 2 bases from V and 3 from J; bases not matched to a gene: 14. In nucleotides, the CDR3 is TGTGCCAGCAGTTTAGCGTCGCCAGGACTAGCGGGGATCTTCTACGAGCAGTACTTC. Its protein product is CASSLASPGLAGIFYEQYF.

The V gene is TRBV28, the J gene TRBJ1-2; D is possibly TRBD1 (6 bases). Looked up from germline, CDR1 is MDHEN and CDR2 is SYDVKM. This CDR3 region has 12 residues. V was trimmed by 6 bases and J by 7 bases, leaving 12 bases between them. The CDR3 bases are TGTGCCAGCAGCCCGACAGGTCTTGGCTACACCTTC. Translating it yields CASSPTGLGYTF.